This is a list of T cell receptor beta chains from one sample in a study of blood T cell repertoires in COVID-19. The repertoire was sequenced with immunoSEQ multiplex PCR; TCRdb's copy has only in-frame clones and lacks some. In the table there are 200,000 to 250,000 clones, approximately 83% of which are singletons. Sample: peripheral blood. These receptor sequences come from a woman aged 30 to 39 who had recovered from COVID-19. Each CDR3 is given with its conserved first and last residue. A D gene is named only where the DNA matches it firmly. Size values are once, few and many counts, or a class for expanded clones, and some rows have none.

D	V	size	J	DNA	CDR3
.	TRBV3-1/TRBV3-2	.	TRBJ2-5	TGTGCCAGCAGCCGAATGGGGCCCGCAGGGACCCAGTACTTC	CASSRMGPAGTQYF
TRBD2	TRBV27	.	TRBJ2-7	TGTGCCAGCAGTTACTGGGGCGGGAGAGCGTCCTACGAGCAGTACTTC	CASSYWGGRASYEQYF
TRBD1	TRBV28	.	TRBJ2-7	TGTGCCAGCAGTCCCGACAGGGAGTACGAGCAGTACTTC	CASSPDREYEQYF
.	TRBV19	.	TRBJ2-4	TGTGCCAGTAGTGTCCTCCACAATTCAGCCAAAAACATTCAGTACTTC	CASSVLHNSAKNIQYF
.	TRBV6-5	few	TRBJ2-3	TGTGCCACCACGACAGGCTTCACAGATACGCAGTATTTT	CATTTGFTDTQYF
.	TRBV7-3	.	TRBJ2-5	TGTGCCAGCAGCGAACAGGGCCAGGAGACCCAGTACTTC	CASSEQGQETQYF
TRBD1	TRBV6-5	.	TRBJ1-1	TGTGCCAGCATCTCCGGGACAGGCGGCTCAGTGGCTTTCTTT	CASISGTGGSVAFF
TRBD1	TRBV11-3	.	TRBJ2-3	TGTGCCAGCAGCCCGGGACAGGGAGCTAGCACAGATACGCAGTATTTT	CASSPGQGASTDTQYF
.	TRBV11-2	.	TRBJ2-7	TGTGCCAGCAGCTTAGATCTGGGCCTTACCTCCTACGAGCAGTACTTC	CASSLDLGLTSYEQYF
.	TRBV6-1	.	TRBJ1-2	TGTGCCAGCAGTGATTATGACAGGAGCTATGGCTACACCTTC	CASSDYDRSYGYTF
TRBD1	TRBV11-2	.	TRBJ2-1	TGTGCCAGCAGCTTAGGGACAGGGAGACCGGAGCAGTTCTTC	CASSLGTGRPEQFF
TRBD1	TRBV6-5	.	TRBJ2-3	TGTGCCAGCAGTTACCAAGGGGGCGGTTACACAGATACGCAGTATTTT	CASSYQGGGYTDTQYF
.	TRBV27	.	TRBJ2-3	TGTGCCAGCAGTCCTTTCTACCAGGACAGTCCTTCTAGCACAGATACGCAGTATTTT	CASSPFYQDSPSSTDTQYF
TRBD1	TRBV4-1	.	TRBJ1-4	TGCGCCAGCAGCCAACTCCGGGCCCAGGGGGATGAAAAACTGTTTTTT	CASSQLRAQGDEKLFF
TRBD2	TRBV30	.	TRBJ2-1	TGTGCCTATCTAGCGGGTGTCTCTACTGTCAATGAGCAGTTCTTC	CAYLAGVSTVNEQFF
.	TRBV11-1	.	TRBJ2-3	TGTGCCAGCAGCGCAGCAGGGGGGATTAGCACAGATACGCAGTATTTT	CASSAAGGISTDTQYF
.	TRBV5-1	.	TRBJ2-7	TGCGCCAGCAGCCTTGGCAACGAGCAGTACTTC	CASSLGNEQYF
.	TRBV27	.	TRBJ2-7	TGTGCCAGCAGTTTCAGAGGGTCTACCTACGAGCAGTACTTC	CASSFRGSTYEQYF
.	TRBV30	.	TRBJ2-1	TGTGCCTGGAAGCTCGGAGGGGCGGGGGAGCAGTTCTTC	CAWKLGGAGEQFF
.	TRBV21-1	.	TRBJ2-5	TGTGCCAGAAGGGGTGAGCGGACGGCGGACTATAAAGAGACCCAGTACTTC	CARRGERTADYKETQYF
.	TRBV28	.	TRBJ1-5	TGTGCCAGCCCGGGGGGAGGTCAGCCCCAGCATTTT	CASPGGGQPQHF
.	TRBV5-1	.	TRBJ2-5	TGCGCCAGCAGCTCACAAGAGACCCAGTACTTC	CASSSQETQYF
TRBD1	TRBV3-1/TRBV3-2	.	TRBJ1-4	TGTGCCAGCAGCCAAAATCCGGGACAGGGTGAAAAACTGTTTTTT	CASSQNPGQGEKLFF